The sequence of this T cell receptor (beta chain) was determined in a study of T cell responses to AZD1222 COVID-19 vaccine. Turning to the study itself: Whether given at about 4 or about 12 weeks, second doses were pooled.

Clones were read by immunoSEQ multiplex PCR, and TCRdb kept only the in-frame ones, dropping some. The table shows about 200,000 clones, with 88% occurring only once. V lost 0 bases and J lost 8, with 17 bases in between. Germline V gives CDR1 SGDLS, CDR2 YYNGEE. CDR3 length equals 15 residues. Concerning this clone: Antigen specificity is unknown.

Findings and caveats of the study: Spike regions recognized by vaccine-associated CD4 TCRs spanned the protein, led by 160-218 and 743-854.

This TCR was recovered from an adult in good health. The chain joins TRBV9 to TRBJ1-2; TRBD1 might be the D (5 bases). This material consisted of peripheral blood, taken on day 0 of AZD1222 vaccination. CDR3 loop: CASSVGSAGMEGYTF. CDR3 DNA sequence: TGTGCCAGCAGCGTAGGGTCGGCAGGGATGGAAGGCTACACCTTC. The whole variable domain, filled in from reference TRBV9 and TRBJ1-2, reads DSGVTQTPKHLITATGQRVTLRCSPRSGDLSVYWYQQSLDQGLQFLIQYYNGEERAKGNILERFSAQQFPDLHSELNLSSLELGDSALYFCASSVGSAGMEGYTFGSGTRLTVV.